The T cell receptor (beta chain) described here comes from a study of blood T cell repertoires in COVID-19 (dated by TCRdb to about 2020). At the level of the whole study: The collaborator samples originated in the United States, Italy and Spain and spanned the acute and convalescent phases of COVID-19. The prospective study material was composed of cDNA or gDNA derived from T cells, B-cell-depleted T cells, or PBMCs. Subjects who had been exposed to COVID-19, were actively infected with it, or had recovered from it provided the deeply sampled blood TCRbeta repertoires that made up the dataset. A freely available public database, intended as a resource for researchers studying the immune response to SARS-CoV-2, is where the repertoires were released. Samples were obtained from the ongoing ImmuneRACE study (first 160 participants) and from over 1,000 subjects provided by 6 global collaborators. A de-identified subject ID, COVID-19 status, age in years and sex were almost always included in the sample metadata. Where available, HLA class I and class II types were taken from metadata supplied by the sample provider and were not determined by assay-based typing.

Whole blood was collected in K2EDTA tubes by collaborating institutions according to the institutions' own protocols. For TCRbeta analysis, collaborators shipped samples in one of three forms: frozen whole blood, isolated PBMCs, or DNA extracted from either of those sample types. Deletion took 0 bases off V and 4 bases off J, with a span of 7 bases between the germline ends. The CDR3 runs 13 residues from the cysteine to the phenylalanine. Solely the CDR3 DNA is kept, with 39 bases framed from the first base. Via the germline V gene, CDR1 is SGHRS and CDR2 YFSETQ. TCRbeta CDR3 regions were amplified from genomic DNA using the immunoSEQ Assay, a bias-controlled multiplex PCR. The source study handled its data this way. Within the assay, amplification of reference gene primers was used to estimate how many nucleated cells each sample contained. To quantify the absolute abundance of each unique TCRbeta CDR3 rearrangement, sequence reads were collapsed and filtered. For each sample, productive Simpson clonality was calculated as the square root of Simpson's diversity index over productive rearrangements. The clones in this table, taken by TCRdb from immuneACCESS, are in-frame only. Not every clone is retained; where verified, under half of the shortfall comes from an unresolved V gene, and the cause of the rest is unknown. V and J calls and clone size are those listed in that table; D and trimming were worked out from the DNA. In this sample the table shows about 150,000 clones, around three quarters of which occur a single time. The top ten clonotypes cover roughly 1.8% of the sample.

The sample holds one count of this clone. What this receptor recognizes is not known. There are no base qualities to consult, and no much larger clone falls within one base. What the study reported, not specific to this receptor: The quantity of clinical and demographic metadata differed by source and by participant and was supplied without curation.

The sequence links TRBV5-1 to TRBJ1-1, with no confidently assigned D gene. This receptor was taken from a man older than 75 with acute or convalescent COVID-19. The sample comprised peripheral blood. CDR3 reads: CASSLDPITEAFF. The DNA reads as follows: TGCGCCAGCAGCTTGGACCCTATCACTGAAGCTTTCTTT.